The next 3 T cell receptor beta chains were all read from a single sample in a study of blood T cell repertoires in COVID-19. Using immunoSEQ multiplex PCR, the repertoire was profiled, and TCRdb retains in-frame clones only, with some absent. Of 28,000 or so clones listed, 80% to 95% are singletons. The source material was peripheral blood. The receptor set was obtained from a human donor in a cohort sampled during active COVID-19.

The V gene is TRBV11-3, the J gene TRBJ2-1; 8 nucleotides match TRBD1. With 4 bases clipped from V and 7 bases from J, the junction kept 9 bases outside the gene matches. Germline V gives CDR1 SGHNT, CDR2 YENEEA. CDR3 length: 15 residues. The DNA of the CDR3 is TGTGCCAGCAGCTGGAGACAGGGGACGCGGAATGAGCAGTTCTTC. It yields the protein CASSWRQGTRNEQFF. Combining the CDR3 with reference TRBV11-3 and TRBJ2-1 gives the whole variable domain EAGVVQSPRYKIIEKKQPVAFWCNPISGHNTLYWYLQNLGQGPELLIRYENEEAVDDSQLPKDRFSAERLKGVDSTLKIQPAELGDSAVYLCASSWRQGTRNEQFFGPGTRLTVL.

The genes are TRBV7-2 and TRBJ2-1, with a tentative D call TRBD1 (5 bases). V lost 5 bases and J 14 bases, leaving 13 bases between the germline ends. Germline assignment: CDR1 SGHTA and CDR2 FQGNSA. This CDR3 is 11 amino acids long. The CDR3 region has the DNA TGTGCCAGCAGCCCAGACAGAGAAGAGTTCTTC. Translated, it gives CASSPDREEFF.

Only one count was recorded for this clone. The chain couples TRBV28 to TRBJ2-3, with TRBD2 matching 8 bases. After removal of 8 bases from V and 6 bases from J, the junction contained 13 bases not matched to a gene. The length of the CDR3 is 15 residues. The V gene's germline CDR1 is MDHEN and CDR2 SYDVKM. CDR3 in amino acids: CASGRAGASGDTQYF. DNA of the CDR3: TGTGCCAGCGGAAGAGCGGGGGCCTCAGGGGATACGCAGTATTTT.